Listed below are T cell receptor beta chains from one sample, sequenced in a study of blood T cell repertoires in COVID-19. Repertoires were generated with immunoSEQ multiplex PCR, while TCRdb's copy carries only in-frame clones and drops some. The data contain 450,000 to 500,000 clones, approximately 85% of them seen just once; the ten biggest clones take up approximately 2.9%. The sample consisted of peripheral blood. The origin of the receptors is a human donor in a cohort sampled during active COVID-19. The CDR3 runs from the conserved cysteine through the conserved F or W. A D gene is named only where the DNA matches it firmly. A clone size is listed for some rows: how often the clone was seen (once, few, many), or a class if it is expanded.

v_call,clone_size,j_call,d_call,cdr3_nt,cdr3_aa
TRBV6-2/TRBV6-3,NA,TRBJ2-3,NA,TGTGCCAGCAGCCAGAACCCCGGACAGACAAAAACAATGGACACAGATACGCAGTATTTT,CASSQNPGQTKTMDTDTQYF
TRBV19,NA,TRBJ1-5,TRBD1,TGTGCCAGTAGTACCTACCCGGGACAGCTCCCATCCGATAGCAATCAGCCCCAGCATTTT,CASSTYPGQLPSDSNQPQHF
TRBV7-7,NA,TRBJ2-5,TRBD2,TGTGCTAGCAGCACAACCAGCGGGAGGGCCAGTGGAGAGACCCAGTACTTC,CASSTTSGRASGETQYF
TRBV13,NA,TRBJ2-7,TRBD2,TGTGCCAGCAGCGGGTGGACTAGCGGGCACGAGCAGTACTTC,CASSGWTSGHEQYF
TRBV7-9,NA,TRBJ2-7,TRBD2,TGTGCCAGCACCAGAGCGGGAGGGTCGGGGGAGCAGTACTTC,CASTRAGGSGEQYF
TRBV7-2,NA,TRBJ1-4,NA,TGTGCCAGCAGTTTGCGGGGGCGAGAGGATGAAAAACTGTTTTTT,CASSLRGREDEKLFF
TRBV4-2,NA,TRBJ2-3,NA,TGTGCCAGCTGTGAGGATCACACAGATACGCAGTATTTT,CASCEDHTDTQYF
TRBV7-9,few,TRBJ1-1,TRBD1,TGTGCCAGCAGCACCGGGACAGGGCATACTGAAGCTTTCTTT,CASSTGTGHTEAFF
TRBV27,once,TRBJ1-2,TRBD1,TGTGCCAGCAGTTCACAGGGGCTTGATCGGGGCTACACCTTC,CASSSQGLDRGYTF
TRBV27,few,TRBJ1-1,TRBD1,TGTGCCAGCAGTTTATCCCCGGACAGGGGGTATACTGAAGCTTTCTTT,CASSLSPDRGYTEAFF
TRBV7-2,NA,TRBJ2-1,TRBD2,TGTGCCAGCAGCCTTGGGACTAGCGGGAGTGAGCAGTTCTTC,CASSLGTSGSEQFF
TRBV28,NA,TRBJ1-5,TRBD1,TGTGCCAGCTTCGGAATAGGGGCGCGGGGACAGAGCAATCAGCCCCAGCATTTT,CASFGIGARGQSNQPQHF
TRBV15,NA,TRBJ2-7,TRBD2,TGTGCCACCAGCAGAGATCCCGGACTAGCGGGAGGGGGCGAGCAGTACTTC,CATSRDPGLAGGGEQYF
TRBV6-9,many,TRBJ2-1,TRBD2,TGTGCCACCGGACGACTAGCTCCTTACAATGAGCAGTTCTTC,CATGRLAPYNEQFF
TRBV18,NA,TRBJ1-1,NA,TGTGCCAGCTCACCACCGGAGGGGTCAGGAGCTTTCTTT,CASSPPEGSGAFF
TRBV6-6,NA,TRBJ2-7,TRBD2,TGTGCCAGCAGTTACTCTGGGACTAGCGGAGGCGAGCAGTACTTC,CASSYSGTSGGEQYF
TRBV30,NA,TRBJ2-7,NA,TGTGCCTGGAGTGTACGATGGGGCGGCGAGCAGTACTTC,CAWSVRWGGEQYF
TRBV6-5,NA,TRBJ1-1,TRBD1,TGTGCCAGCAACCGGGGACAGGGACAGGGCACTGAAGCTTTCTTT,CASNRGQGQGTEAFF
TRBV5-1,NA,TRBJ1-6,TRBD1,TGCGCCAGCAGCTTGGGGGACAGAGCCGGGAATTCACCCCTCCACTTT,CASSLGDRAGNSPLHF
TRBV30,NA,TRBJ1-1,NA,TGTGCCTGGAGTGTGGGCCGCTACGAAGCTTTCTTT,CAWSVGRYEAFF
TRBV6-5,NA,TRBJ2-3,NA,TGTGCCAGCACCGTGGGGACTAGCACAGATACGCAGTATTTT,CASTVGTSTDTQYF
TRBV7-2,NA,TRBJ2-2,TRBD2,TGTGCCAGCAGCGGGAGGGGTCCCCCGTTGAACACCGGGGAGCTGTTTTTT,CASSGRGPPLNTGELFF
TRBV2,NA,TRBJ2-7,NA,TGTGCCAGCAGTGAATTGGTTGGCAGGGGCGCTTCCTACGAGCAGTACTTC,CASSELVGRGASYEQYF
TRBV5-1,NA,TRBJ2-7,TRBD2,TGCGCCAGCAGCCCTCACGGACTAGCGGGAGACGAGCAGTACTTC,CASSPHGLAGDEQYF
TRBV12-5,once,TRBJ2-7,TRBD2,TGTGCTAGTGACCCAAGTGGAGGTCTAGCGGCCTCCTACGAGCAGTACTTC,CASDPSGGLAASYEQYF
TRBV6-5,NA,TRBJ2-2,TRBD2,TGTGCCAGCTCCAGGGCTAGCGGGCTTAGGGGGGAGCTGTTTTTT,CASSRASGLRGELFF
TRBV6-5,NA,TRBJ2-7,NA,TGTGCCAGCCGGGACTCCCGGAGGAACGAGCAGTACTTC,CASRDSRRNEQYF
TRBV5-1,many,TRBJ2-2,TRBD2,TGCGCCAGCAGCTTCCAAGCGGGAGACACCGGGGAGCTGTTTTTT,CASSFQAGDTGELFF
TRBV10-1,NA,TRBJ2-1,TRBD2,TGCGCCAGCAGCAACGGGAGGGCCTCCTACAATGAGCAGTTCTTC,CASSNGRASYNEQFF
TRBV6-5,NA,TRBJ1-2,TRBD1,TGTGCCAGCAGTCCCGGGACAGGGGTCGGCTACACCTTC,CASSPGTGVGYTF
TRBV19,NA,TRBJ1-5,TRBD1,TGTGCCACCAGGACAGGACCCGAGGGGCCCCAGCATTTT,CATRTGPEGPQHF
TRBV19,NA,TRBJ1-2,NA,TGTGCCAGTAGTCGGTTCCTTCCCTATGGCTACACCTTC,CASSRFLPYGYTF
TRBV3-1/TRBV3-2,NA,TRBJ2-5,TRBD2,TGTGCCAGCAGCCAAGACCTCTCAGGGACTAGCGGCAAAGAGACCCAGTACTTC,CASSQDLSGTSGKETQYF
TRBV6-1,NA,TRBJ1-2,NA,TGTGCCAGCAGTGAAGCTGCGAGTGATGGCTACACCTTC,CASSEAASDGYTF
TRBV20-1,once,TRBJ2-5,NA,TGCAGTGCTAGTTCAGGCCTCGACCACCAAGAGACCCAGTACTTC,CSASSGLDHQETQYF
TRBV6-6,NA,TRBJ2-4,TRBD1,TGTGCCAGCAGCGAACAGGGGGCGTTATTAAACATTCAGTACTTC,CASSEQGALLNIQYF
TRBV19,few,TRBJ1-1,TRBD1,TGTGCCAGTAGTATCAACAGGGGGCGGACTGAAGCTTTCTTT,CASSINRGRTEAFF
TRBV7-2,once,TRBJ2-2,NA,TGTGCCAGTAGCCTTTCCGGGACATACAACACCGGGGAGCTGTTTTTT,CASSLSGTYNTGELFF
TRBV5-1,NA,TRBJ2-5,NA,TGCGCCAGCAGCTCCAGCCCCCCGGGAGAGGGGGAGACCCAGTACTTC,CASSSSPPGEGETQYF
TRBV24-1,NA,TRBJ2-2,NA,TGTGCCACCAGTGATTTTTTTAGGGACACAACGAACACCGGGGAGCTGTTTTTT,CATSDFFRDTTNTGELFF
TRBV9,NA,TRBJ2-5,TRBD1,TGTGCCAGCAGCGTCGGACAGGTGCGGGAGACCCAGTACTTC,CASSVGQVRETQYF